One and the same sample provided the 18 T cell receptor beta chains below, sequenced in a study of shared clonotypes between healthy human individuals. The data were produced by immunoSEQ multiplex PCR, yet TCRdb's version contains in-frame clones alone and is incomplete. This sample has more than 450,000 clones, with more than 65% found just once. The sequencing sample was made of PBMCs. These receptor sequences come from a woman in her 40s in good health. Some clones in this sample may be carry-over from other donors' samples.

This chain links TRBV7-6 with TRBJ2-1, with D uncertain. The germline V gene has CDR1 SGHVS and CDR2 FNYEAQ. CDR3 size: 15 residues. The germline V and J ends were trimmed by 4 bases and 7 bases, with 17 bases remaining between them. CDR3 sequence: CASSSPPYGANEQFF. In DNA, the CDR3 is TGTGCCAGCAGCTCTCCTCCTTATGGAGCTAATGAGCAGTTCTTC. Full variable domain (outside the CDR3, taken from reference TRBV7-6 and TRBJ2-1): GAGVSQSPRYKVTKRGQDVALRCDPISGHVSLYWYRQALGQGPEFLTYFNYEAQQDKSGLPNDRFSAERPEGSISTLTIQRTEQRDSAMYRCASSSPPYGANEQFFGPGTRLTVL.

This clone has just a few counts. The chain is built from TRBV18 and TRBJ1-2, with 8 bases identical to TRBD1. The CDR3 spans 18 residues. The germline V gene encodes CDR1 KGHSH and CDR2 LQKENI. The V segment lost 0 bases and the J segment 4 bases; nucleotides outside the gene matches: 13. The CDR3: CASSPPINSGQVLYGYTF. CDR3 bases: TGTGCCAGCTCACCACCGATTAATTCGGGACAGGTTCTCTATGGCTACACCTTC.

The chain couples TRBV28 to TRBJ1-1; perhaps TRBD1 as D (6 bases). Trimming removed 8 bases from V and 0 bases from J, with 10 bases in between. Germline CDR1 MDHEN, CDR2 SYDVKM. There are 13 residues in the CDR3. The CDR3 sequence: CASSRDMNTEAFF. In nucleotides, the CDR3 is TGTGCCAGCTCGAGGGACATGAACACTGAAGCTTTCTTT.

This clone occurred once. A much larger clone sits a single nucleotide away, making a read error possible. This chain uses TRBV6-5 with TRBJ2-7; D not resolved. There are 11 residues in the CDR3. Germline-derived CDR1 and CDR2 are MNHEY and SVGAGI. Trimming pared 6 bases from V and 3 bases from J, leaving 6 bases between. The CDR3 DNA reads TGTGCCAGCAGCCGATACTACGAGCAGTACTTC. Translating it yields CASSRYYEQYF.

The chain joins TRBV11-3 to TRBJ2-5; the D call may be TRBD1 or TRBD2 (5 bases each). The CDR3 is made up of 15 amino acids. In germline, CDR1 is SGHNT, CDR2 YENEEA. Deletions cut 4 bases from V and 4 bases from J, with 16 bases between. The CDR3 region is CASSSRRDGGETQYF. The CDR3 bases are TGTGCCAGCAGCTCCCGCAGGGACGGAGGAGAGACCCAGTACTTC.

This clone turned up a few times. The chain recombines TRBV5-1 with TRBJ1-1, with D possibly being TRBD1 (5 bases). Trimming removed 4 bases from V and 6 bases from J, with 13 bases in between. CDR3 length equals 13 residues. Germline V gene data show CDR1 as SGHRS and CDR2 as YFSETQ. The CDR3 sequence: CASSVMGEAEAFF. The CDR3 DNA reads TGCGCCAGCAGCGTCATGGGGGAGGCTGAAGCTTTCTTT.

The rearrangement uses TRBV4-1 and TRBJ1-5; 9 positions agree with TRBD1. Germline values: CDR1 MGHRA, CDR2 YSYEKL. V lost 0 bases and J lost 6; bases outside the gene matches: 3. The CDR3 runs 15 residues. CDR3 coding DNA: TGCGCCAGCAGCCAAGAGGGGACAGGGAGTCAGCCCCAGCATTTT. It encodes CASSQEGTGSQPQHF.

This chain links TRBV2 with TRBJ2-5; perhaps TRBD2 as D (5 bases). The V end lost 6 bases, the J end lost 5 bases, and 19 bases lay between the germline ends. Germline CDR1 and CDR2: SNHLY and FYNNEI. The CDR3 is made up of 15 amino acids. The CDR3 reads CASSPLRAVGETQYF. Written as DNA, the CDR3 is TGTGCCAGCAGCCCCCTGAGGGCTGTCGGGGAGACCCAGTACTTC.

The rearrangement uses TRBV6-5 and TRBJ2-7; D is ambiguous. The V gene lost 5 bases and the J gene lost 2 bases, with 13 bases spanning the gap. CDR1 is MNHEY, CDR2 SVGAGI, per germline. CDR3 length: 14 amino acids. CDR3 loop: CASSISSNPYEQYF. The CDR3, as DNA: TGTGCCAGCAGTATTTCTAGTAATCCCTACGAGCAGTACTTC.

V usage is TRBV5-6 and J usage is TRBJ1-1, with D perhaps TRBD1 (5 bases). The germline gives CDR1 SGHDT, CDR2 YYEEEE. This CDR3 spans 16 amino acids. V was clipped by 0 bases and J by 4 bases, with 16 bases between them. This CDR3 is CASSLAPGEKGTEAFF. DNA of the CDR3: TGTGCCAGCAGCTTGGCCCCGGGGGAGAAGGGCACTGAAGCTTTCTTT.

The genes are TRBV5-1 and TRBJ1-1; D is uncertain. The V end lost 8 bases, the J end lost 1 base, and 12 bases lay between the germline ends. The length of the CDR3 is 13 residues. The germline V gene encodes CDR1 SGHRS and CDR2 YFSETQ. This CDR3 reads CASTKDGNTEAFF. The CDR3 DNA sequence: TGCGCCAGTACGAAGGACGGGAACACTGAAGCTTTCTTT.

This chain joins TRBV7-9 and TRBJ1-4; TRBD1 matches 9 bases. The V gene end was trimmed by 5 bases and the J gene end by 8 bases; junction bases not matched to a gene: 9. The CDR3 totals 15 residues. Germline CDR1 and CDR2: SEHNR and FQNEAQ (reference sequence). CDR3 in DNA: TGTGCCAGCAGCCCACAGGGGGCGAGCGAAGAAAAACTGTTTTTT. Its protein is CASSPQGASEEKLFF. Full variable domain (remainder filled in from reference TRBV7-9 and TRBJ1-4): DTGVSQNPRHKITKRGQNVTFRCDPISEHNRLYWYRQTLGQGPEFLTYFQNEAQLEKSRLLSDRFSAERPKGSFSTLEIQRTEQGDSAMYLCASSPQGASEEKLFFGSGTQLSVL.

The chain links TRBV18 to TRBJ2-2; D uncertain. Deletions cut 0 bases from V and 7 bases from J, with 9 bases between. This CDR3 spans 14 amino acids. Looked up from germline, CDR1 is KGHSH and CDR2 is LQKENI. The CDR3 nucleotides read TGTGCCAGCTCACCACCGCTGCAGTTCGGGGAGCTGTTTTTT. It yields the protein CASSPPLQFGELFF. The full variable domain, with the rest looked up from reference TRBV18 and TRBJ2-2, is NAGVMQNPRHLVRRRGQEARLRCSPMKGHSHVYWYRQLPEEGLKFMVYLQKENIIDESGMPKERFSAEFPKEGPSILRIQQVVRGDSAAYFCASSPPLQFGELFFGEGSRLTVL.

The chain couples TRBV5-6 to TRBJ2-7, with TRBD1 as a possible D gene (6 bases). The CDR3 length is 12 residues. V was cut by 2 bases and J by 7 bases, with 10 bases left in between. The germline gives CDR1 SGHDT, CDR2 YYEEEE. The CDR3 DNA is TGTGCCAGCAGCTTAACAGGGTTGGAGCAGTACTTC. This sequence encodes CASSLTGLEQYF.

This chain connects TRBV19 to TRBJ1-5; 10 bases map to TRBD1. CDR1 and CDR2 (germline): LNHDA, SQIVND (reference sequence). The CDR3 is 14 amino acids. V gave up 4 bases and J gave up 5 bases; unmatched junction bases: 2. The CDR3 protein is CASSTGQGDQPQHF. Here the CDR3 DNA reads TGTGCCAGTAGTACCGGACAGGGGGATCAGCCCCAGCATTTT.

This chain connects TRBV4-3 to TRBJ2-3; 9 positions agree with TRBD1. V dropped 1 base and J dropped 4; count of bases not matched to a gene: 9. CDR3 size: 17 residues. In germline, CDR1 is LGHNA, CDR2 YSLEER. The DNA for the CDR3 is TGCGCCAGCAGCCAAGTGGCTGGGACAGGGTTTGCAGATACGCAGTATTTT. Amino acid sequence: CASSQVAGTGFADTQYF.

This clone was seen only a few times. The rearrangement links TRBV30 to TRBJ2-1, with TRBD1 matching 10 bases. The CDR3 runs 15 residues. The germline gives CDR1 GTSNPN, CDR2 SVGIG (reference sequence). Losses at the gene ends were 3 bases for V and 7 bases for J; bases not matched to a gene: 9. In DNA form, the CDR3 reads TGTGCCTGGAGCCTCGGACAGGGGGTCTTGAATGAGCAGTTCTTC. Protein: CAWSLGQGVLNEQFF.

The chain is built from TRBV5-1 and TRBJ1-2; a possible D gene is TRBD1 (6 bases). Trimming took 0 bases from V and 5 from J, leaving 14 bases between them. Germline assignment: CDR1 SGHRS and CDR2 YFSETQ. This CDR3 is 15 amino acids long. CDR3 nucleotide sequence: TGCGCCAGCAGCTTGGTGGCAGGGGAGAGTTATGGCTACACCTTC. This codes for CASSLVAGESYGYTF.